This T cell receptor (beta chain) was sequenced for a study of a mutant IDH1 vaccine in newly diagnosed glioma. On the study more broadly: Vaccination was launched 4-6 weeks after radiotherapy alone, or with temozolomide cycles. Most patients had received both radiotherapy and temozolomide, the prior options being radiotherapy, temozolomide, or both.

Only in-frame clones appear in the TCRdb table, and some are missing; sequencing was by immunoSEQ multiplex PCR. This sample yields 35,000 to 45,000 clones, of which approximately 83% are seen a single time; just over 5% belongs to the top ten. As to this clone: Its specificity is unknown.

Time point here: week 35, safety follow-up. Topical imiquimod accompanied each vaccine dose, which consisted of 300 ug of mutant IDH1 20-mer peptide. Patients had eight vaccinations, in weeks 1, 3, 5, 7, 11, 15, 19 and 23. Donor diagnoses consisted of new WHO grade 3 or 4 IDH1-mutant, ATRX-lost astrocytomas. CDR3 length: 14 residues. Losses at the gene ends were 4 bases for V and 4 bases for J; bases not matched to a gene: 5. Looked up from germline, CDR1 is SGHRS and CDR2 is YFSETQ. This clonotype was sampled from a woman between 45 and 65 years old with glioma. The sequencing here drew on PBMCs, taken from a glioma patient whose treatment included an IDH1 peptide vaccine. The gene calls are TRBV5-1 and TRBJ1-1, with 9 nucleotides matching TRBD1. The CDR3 loop is CASSGTGFGTEAFF. CDR3 coding DNA: TGCGCCAGCAGCGGGACAGGGTTCGGCACTGAAGCTTTCTTT.